These 20 T cell receptor beta chains share one sample of origin, sequenced in a study of blood T cell repertoires in COVID-19. Some clones are missing from TCRdb's copy, which holds only in-frame ones; the method was immunoSEQ multiplex PCR. The data show about 78,000 clones, about nine tenths seen once. The sample consisted of peripheral blood. Receptor source: a man in his forties or fifties with active or convalescent COVID-19.

J is TRBJ2-5 and V is TRBV9, with D maybe TRBD1 (6 bases). V was pared by 1 base and J by 5 bases, with 12 bases between. The CDR3 is 14 amino acids. Germline lookup yields CDR1 SGDLS and CDR2 YYNGEE. The CDR3 nucleotides are TGTGCCAGCAGCGTAACCCACAGGGTTGAGACCCAGTACTTC. Amino acid sequence: CASSVTHRVETQYF. Full variable domain (rest looked up from reference TRBV9 and TRBJ2-5): DSGVTQTPKHLITATGQRVTLRCSPRSGDLSVYWYQQSLDQGLQFLIQYYNGEERAKGNILERFSAQQFPDLHSELNLSSLELGDSALYFCASSVTHRVETQYFGPGTRLLVL.

The genes are TRBV28 and TRBJ1-2; TRBD1 agrees at 12 bases. The germline V gene encodes CDR1 MDHEN and CDR2 SYDVKM. After removal of 8 bases from V and 8 bases from J, the junction contained 9 bases not matched to a gene. The CDR3 spans 14 residues. The CDR3 spells CASGTGGSSGGYTF. The CDR3 DNA follows: TGTGCCAGCGGGACAGGGGGCTCTTCGGGAGGCTACACCTTC.

The rearrangement uses TRBV5-4 and TRBJ1-1; the D gene is possibly TRBD1 (6 bases). CDR1 and CDR2 from the germline V gene are SGHNT and YYREEE (reference sequence). This CDR3 is built from 15 residues. Between the trimmed V and J ends, which lost 4 bases and 4 bases, there was a span of 17 bases. The CDR3 DNA reads TGTGCCAGCAGCCCCCGCAGGGGCGAGGGCACTGAAGCTTTCTTT. It codes for CASSPRRGEGTEAFF.

The J gene is TRBJ1-4, the V gene TRBV5-6; D not certain. Germline-derived CDR1 and CDR2 are SGHDT and YYEEEE. Trimming pared 0 bases from V and 7 bases from J, leaving 7 bases between. The CDR3 is 13 amino acids. Written as DNA, the CDR3 is TGTGCCAGCAGCTTGGCCTCGGGTGAAAAACTGTTTTTT. Its translation: CASSLASGEKLFF.

This chain joins TRBV5-6 and TRBJ2-3; TRBD1 aligns across 7 bases. This CDR3 is 13 amino acids long. The V and J ends lost 4 bases and 12 bases, in that order; junction bases with no gene match: 11. Germline CDR1 SGHDT, CDR2 YYEEEE. The CDR3 coding sequence is TGTGCCAGCAGCCCCACATCCGGGACAGCACAGTATTTT. Translation gives CASSPTSGTAQYF.

V gene TRBV14 combines with J gene TRBJ2-7, with 8 bases lining up with TRBD2. Germline CDR1 reads SGHDN; CDR2 reads FVKESK. CDR3 length: 18 amino acids. The V segment lost 0 bases and the J segment 6 bases; nucleotides outside the gene matches: 16. This CDR3 reads CASSQDRPSGGTRIEQYV. The CDR3 coding sequence is TGTGCCAGCAGCCAAGATCGTCCCAGCGGGGGCACCCGAATCGAGCAGTACGTC.

The chain uses TRBV4-3 and TRBJ2-3, with D possibly being TRBD2 (6 bases). This CDR3 is built from 13 residues. The V gene lost 3 bases and the J gene lost 5 bases, with 9 bases spanning the gap. Per the germline V gene, CDR1 is LGHNA and CDR2 is YSLEER. CDR3: CASSQGRRDTQYF. The CDR3 bases are TGCGCCAGCAGCCAGGGGAGGAGAGATACGCAGTATTTT.

The V and J genes are TRBV5-1 and TRBJ2-5; 8 nucleotides match TRBD1. V was pared by 4 bases and J by 0 bases, with 2 bases of the junction left unmatched. Germline CDR1 is SGHRS and CDR2 is YFSETQ. The CDR3 is 14 amino acids. The CDR3 sequence is CASSTRGHQETQYF. The DNA for the CDR3 is TGCGCCAGCAGCACCAGGGGGCACCAAGAGACCCAGTACTTC.

The V and J genes are TRBV5-1 and TRBJ2-3; 8 bases align to TRBD2. The CDR3 contains 14 residues. Looked up from germline, CDR1 is SGHRS and CDR2 is YFSETQ. The J segment lost 3 bases and the V segment lost 5 bases, leaving 5 bases of the junction unmatched. The CDR3 coding sequence is TGCGCCAGCAGGGCGGGGGGCCATACAGATACGCAGTATTTT. Protein: CASRAGGHTDTQYF.

This clone occurred once. The chain links TRBV6-2 or TRBV6-3 to TRBJ2-2, with no clear D. CDR3 size: 16 residues. Germline V gene sequence: CDR1 MNHEY, CDR2 SVGEGT. With 4 bases removed from V and 1 base from J, the gap between germline ends came to 13 bases. The CDR3: CASSSFLGGNTGELFF. The CDR3 nucleotides read TGTGCCAGCAGTTCCTTCCTCGGCGGGAACACCGGGGAGCTGTTTTTT.

CDR3 DNA sequence: TGTGCCAGCAGCCAAGTGATGAGGAACACTGAAGCTTTCTTT. As protein: CASSQVMRNTEAFF. The V and J genes are TRBV3-1 (or the pseudogene TRBV3-2) and TRBJ1-1; D remains ambiguous. Germline values: CDR1 LGHDT, CDR2 YNNKEL (reference sequence). V gave up 1 base and J gave up 1 base, with 7 bases separating them. The CDR3 spans 14 residues.

This clone was found once. This chain links TRBV6-1 with TRBJ2-1; TRBD1 is a possible D gene (5 bases). Trimming pared 3 bases from V and 11 bases from J, leaving 14 bases between. Germline V CDR1 and CDR2: MNHNS, SASEGT. The CDR3 is 13 amino acids. CDR3: CASSEPQGPKQFF. The CDR3 DNA follows: TGTGCCAGCAGTGAGCCCCAGGGCCCAAAGCAGTTCTTC.

This chain uses TRBV9 with TRBJ1-4, with a tentative D call TRBD1 (5 bases). The V and J ends lost 0 bases and 1 base respectively, with 7 bases between them. The CDR3 loop spans 15 amino acids. Per germline, CDR1 SGDLS and CDR2 YYNGEE. CDR3 residues: CASSVAGGTNEKLFF. The CDR3 DNA reads as TGTGCCAGCAGCGTAGCGGGGGGAACTAATGAAAAACTGTTTTTT.

The rearrangement links TRBV28 to TRBJ1-1; the D gene is possibly TRBD1 (6 bases). This CDR3 contains 9 residues. Germline values: CDR1 MDHEN, CDR2 SYDVKM. The germline V and J ends were trimmed by 8 bases and 10 bases, with 8 bases remaining between them. CDR3 bases: TGTGCCAGCGGGGGCAGAGCTTTCTTT. Amino acid sequence: CASGGRAFF.

CDR3 protein: CSVGGADTQYF. CDR3 nucleotides: TGCAGCGTCGGGGGAGCAGATACGCAGTATTTT. The chain recombines TRBV29-1 with TRBJ2-3; D is possibly TRBD2 (6 bases). The CDR3 spans 11 residues. In germline, CDR1 is SQVTM, CDR2 ANQGSEA. V dropped 6 bases and J dropped 4 bases, with 8 bases sitting between them.

In this sample, this clone turned up once. The V call is TRBV18, the J call TRBJ2-2; TRBD1 might be the D (5 bases). From germline, CDR1 is KGHSH and CDR2 LQKENI. The CDR3 is 16 residues long. Trimming left V 2 bases short and J 2 bases short, with 12 bases between. The CDR3 spells CASSPVAGPNTGELFF. The DNA of the CDR3 is TGTGCCAGCTCACCAGTGGCAGGGCCTAACACCGGGGAGCTGTTTTTT.

The chain joins TRBV6-6 to TRBJ1-1, with 10 bases identical to TRBD1. CDR1 and CDR2 (germline): MNHNY, SVGAGI (reference sequence). This CDR3 region has 14 residues. V lost 2 bases to trimming and J lost 5 bases; unmatched junction nucleotides: 2. The DNA of the CDR3 is TGTGCCAGCAGTTACGGACAGGGGGGAACTGAAGCTTTCTTT. It is translated as CASSYGQGGTEAFF.

The chain has TRBV18 and TRBJ2-3, with D possibly TRBD1 on 6 matching bases. The CDR3 spans 14 residues. The germline CDR1 and CDR2 sequences are KGHSH and LQKENI. V lost 3 bases, J lost 1 base, and 8 bases lay in between. The CDR3 spells CASSPSGGTDTQYF. The CDR3 DNA sequence: TGTGCCAGCTCACCGTCAGGGGGCACAGATACGCAGTATTTT.

The chain links TRBV6-5 to TRBJ2-5; D is undetermined. The V end was cut by 6 bases, the J end by 4 bases, with 9 bases between. This CDR3 contains 12 residues. The germline V gene has CDR1 MNHEY and CDR2 SVGAGI. The CDR3 nucleotides are TGTGCCAGCAGCGCTTCGGGAGAGACCCAGTACTTC. Translating it yields CASSASGETQYF.

This chain uses TRBV18 with TRBJ2-3; the match to TRBD1 covers 8 bases. Looked up from germline, CDR1 is KGHSH and CDR2 is LQKENI. The junction had 7 bases not matched to a gene; V was cut back by 3 bases and J by 2 bases. This CDR3 contains 16 residues. The CDR3 protein is CASSPRETGDTDTQYF. The CDR3 DNA reads as TGTGCCAGCTCACCCAGGGAGACAGGGGACACAGATACGCAGTATTTT.